This TCR beta chain was identified in a study of metastatic and nonmetastatic thyroid tumors (dated by TCRdb to about 2020). Concerning the study at large: For patients with malignant and with benign thyroid disease, the researchers compared repertoires between peripheral blood samples and tumor or nodule tissue samples. Broad study findings and their caveats: In both blood and tumor samples, malignant tumors were reported to have significantly higher TCR beta diversity than benign nodules.

This clone was detected many times. Its binding antigen is unknown. No per-base quality is available; no much larger clone lies one base away. No treatment had been received by any patient before thyroid surgery. Using T-cell receptor beta sequencing, the researchers looked back retrospectively at clinical samples from patients, gathered between about 2012 and 2018. For this chain, trimming is 4 bases at the V end and 5 bases at the J end, and the number of junction bases without a gene match is 13. Via the germline V gene, CDR1 is MNHGY and CDR2 SVAAGI. The CDR3 has 16 amino acids, counting the end cysteine and phenylalanine. Left in the record is the CDR3 DNA by itself, 48 bases read in frame from the first base. Library generation was performed with PCR. Data came from an Illumina HiSeq 4000. High-throughput sequencing was used to profile the TCR beta-chain CDR3 region of every patient. As for the original processing: CDR3 differences across clinicopathological groups were used to build a classifier for discriminating distant-metastatic papillary thyroid cancer patients. The Shannon index was used to measure repertoire diversity, and the Morisita-Horn index was used to measure how similar tumor and blood repertoires were. The public sequencing data were trimmed at Q25 with fastp and processed into clonotypes with MiXCR by TCRdb, which kept only in-frame beta chains. Clone size and V and J calls follow TCRdb, not the original study. This sample is represented by 65,000 to 70,000 clones; approximately 15% of them were singletons. Jointly, the top ten make up about 7% of the sample.

This sequence was found in a male donor with papillary thyroid cancer or a benign thyroid nodule (not recorded which). Some clones in this sample may be carry-over from other donors' samples. The source material was blood. The chain uses TRBV6-9 and TRBJ2-5; TRBD1 aligns with 7 central bases. The CDR3 is CASSSQGTPKEETQYF. The DNA is as follows: TGTGCCAGCAGTTCACAGGGGACACCGAAGGAGGAGACCCAGTACTTC.